This T cell receptor beta chain was obtained from a study of blood T cell repertoires in COVID-19. Study context: Collection of acute and convalescent COVID-19 samples took place in the United States, Italy and Spain. T cells, B-cell-depleted T cells, or PBMCs provided the cDNA or gDNA that served as material.

Some clones are missing from TCRdb's copy, which holds only in-frame ones; the method was immunoSEQ multiplex PCR. Among about 210,000 clones listed, roughly 86% were seen once. Germline V gene data show CDR1 as PRHDT and CDR2 as FYEKMQ (reference sequence). The CDR3 extends over 14 amino acids. Trimming took off 9 bases at V and 6 bases at J, with 18 bases between the two ends. Sequenced material: peripheral blood. This TCR was sampled from a woman aged 40 to 50 with acute or convalescent COVID-19. The chain recombines TRBV13 with TRBJ1-5; TRBD1 might be the D (6 bases). CDR3 sequence reads: CARWAGARSQPQHF. CDR3 in DNA: TGTGCCAGGTGGGCAGGGGCGCGGAGTCAGCCCCAGCATTTT.